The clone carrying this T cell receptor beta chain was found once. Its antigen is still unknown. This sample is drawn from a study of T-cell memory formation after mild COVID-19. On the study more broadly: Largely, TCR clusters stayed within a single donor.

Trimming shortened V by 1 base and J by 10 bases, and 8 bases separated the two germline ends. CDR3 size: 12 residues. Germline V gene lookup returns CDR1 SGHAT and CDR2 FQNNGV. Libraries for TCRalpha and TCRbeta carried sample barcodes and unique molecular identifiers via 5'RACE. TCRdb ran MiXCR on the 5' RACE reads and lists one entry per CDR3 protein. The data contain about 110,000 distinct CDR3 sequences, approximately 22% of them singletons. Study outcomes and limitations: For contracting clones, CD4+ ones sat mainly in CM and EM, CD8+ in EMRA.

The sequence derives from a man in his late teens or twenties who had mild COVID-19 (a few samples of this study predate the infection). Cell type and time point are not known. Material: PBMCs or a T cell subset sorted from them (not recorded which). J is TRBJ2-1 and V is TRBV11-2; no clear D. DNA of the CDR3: TGTGCCAGCAGCTTAGGGGTAGAGGAGCAGTTCTTC. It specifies CASSLGVEEQFF.